One and the same sample provided the 22 T cell receptor beta chains below, sequenced in a study of cytomegalovirus exposure and HLA in healthy donors. PCR amplification relied on 60 Vbeta primers (plus 13 Jbeta primers). The repertoire was sequenced with immunoSEQ multiplex PCR; TCRdb's copy has only in-frame clones and lacks some. The sample has roughly 100,000 clones, roughly 80% seen once. Sequencing used PBMCs. All receptors derive from a middle-aged man in good health and CMV-seronegative.

The chain joins TRBV10-1 to TRBJ2-7; no definite D call. The germline V and J ends were trimmed by 3 bases and 5 bases, with 17 bases remaining between them. CDR1 is WNHNN and CDR2 is SYGVQD in the germline V gene (reference sequence). This CDR3 region has 15 residues. CDR3 DNA sequence: TGCGCCAGCAGTGAAAAGTGGGCAGAAAAAAACGAGCAGTACTTC. Amino acids: CASSEKWAEKNEQYF.

This clone appeared a single time. CDR3 coding DNA: TGTGCCAGTAATCCCGGCGGGGGAGGGAATGAAAAACTGTTTTTT. As protein: CASNPGGGGNEKLFF. This chain uses TRBV11-2 with TRBJ1-4, with D perhaps matching TRBD1 (5 bases). The CDR3 is made up of 15 amino acids. Germline V lookup: CDR1 SGHAT, CDR2 FQNNGV. V lost 9 bases and J lost 5, with 19 bases in between.

This CDR3 is CASSYSGGEVEKLFF. CDR3 bases: TGTGCCAGCAGTTACTCAGGGGGCGAGGTTGAAAAACTGTTTTTT. This chain connects TRBV6-5 to TRBJ1-4, with TRBD1 matching 7 bases. The germline gives CDR1 MNHEY, CDR2 SVGAGI. The ends lost 0 bases at V and 7 bases at J; junction bases unmatched: 5. This CDR3 has 15 residues.

This chain joins TRBV27 and TRBJ1-6; 7 bases map to TRBD1. The CDR3 is 15 amino acids. Germline CDR1 is MNHEY and CDR2 is SMNVEV (reference sequence). The V gene end was trimmed by 6 bases and the J gene end by 7 bases; junction bases not matched to a gene: 9. The CDR3 here is CASRFPGTDNSPLHF. CDR3 in DNA: TGTGCCAGCAGATTTCCCGGGACAGACAATTCACCCCTCCACTTT.

Points on this clone: This specimen includes other DNA sequences encoding the same CDR3. The rearrangement links TRBV7-2 to TRBJ2-2, with 12 positions matching TRBD2. V dropped 5 bases and J dropped 4; count of bases not matched to a gene: 5. The CDR3 is 16 residues long. From germline, CDR1 is SGHTA and CDR2 FQGNSA. For the CDR3, the DNA is TGTGCCAGCAGCCTCGGACTAGCGGGGAGCACCGGGGAGCTGTTTTTT. It specifies CASSLGLAGSTGELFF.

The CDR3 loop is CASSGVAGASTDTQYF. DNA of the CDR3: TGTGCCAGTAGCGGGGTAGCGGGGGCTAGCACAGATACGCAGTATTTT. The chain carries TRBV19 and TRBJ2-3; 9 bases are a match to TRBD2. CDR3 length: 16 residues. CDR1 is LNHDA and CDR2 is SQIVND in the germline V gene (reference sequence). The junction had 7 bases not matched to a gene; V was cut back by 6 bases and J by 0 bases.

This sequence joins TRBV7-9 and TRBJ2-1; tentative D call: TRBD2 (6 bases). Germline values: CDR1 SEHNR, CDR2 FQNEAQ (reference sequence). V gave up 3 bases and J gave up 0 bases, with 6 bases separating them. The CDR3 loop spans 14 amino acids. The CDR3 bases are TGTGCCAGCAGCTTCGGGGGCTCCTACAATGAGCAGTTCTTC. Protein: CASSFGGSYNEQFF.

The V call is TRBV9, the J call TRBJ2-1; D is perhaps TRBD1 (6 bases). V lost 5 bases to trimming and J lost 2 bases, with 11 bases between them. Per the germline V gene, CDR1 is SGDLS and CDR2 is YYNGEE. This CDR3 region has 14 residues. CDR3 sequence reads: CASRRGITYNEQFF. The DNA of the CDR3 is TGTGCCAGCAGAAGGGGGATCACCTACAATGAGCAGTTCTTC. The whole variable domain, remainder taken from reference TRBV9 and TRBJ2-1, is DSGVTQTPKHLITATGQRVTLRCSPRSGDLSVYWYQQSLDQGLQFLIQYYNGEERAKGNILERFSAQQFPDLHSELNLSSLELGDSALYFCASRRGITYNEQFFGPGTRLTVL.

The CDR3 DNA follows: TGTGCCAGCAGCCGCACGGCAGGGAATGGCGAGCAGTACTTC. Translating gives CASSRTAGNGEQYF. The V gene is TRBV7-2, the J gene TRBJ2-7, with a possible D match to TRBD1 (5 bases). CDR1 and CDR2 from the germline V gene are SGHTA and FQGNSA. With 5 bases removed from V and 6 bases from J, the gap between germline ends came to 17 bases. This CDR3 has 14 amino acids.

The chain employs TRBV6-1 and TRBJ1-4, with D tentatively TRBD1 (6 bases). V shed 2 bases and J shed 8 bases, with 12 bases lying between them. The CDR3 runs 14 residues. Germline values: CDR1 MNHNS, CDR2 SASEGT. In nucleotides, the CDR3 is TGTGCCAGCAGTGAACTACAGGGACCCGAAAAACTGTTTTTT. Its translation is CASSELQGPEKLFF.

This rearrangement joins TRBV27 to TRBJ1-3; 9 bases fit TRBD1. Germline V gene lookup returns CDR1 MNHEY and CDR2 SMNVEV (reference sequence). The CDR3 runs 17 residues. With 5 bases clipped from V and 0 bases from J, the junction kept 8 bases outside the gene matches. The DNA for the CDR3 is TGTGCCAGCAGTACCATAAAGGGACAGGGCTCTGGAAACACCATATATTTT. It codes for CASSTIKGQGSGNTIYF.

The rearrangement joins TRBV6-6 to TRBJ2-3; 8 bases map to TRBD1. The CDR3 runs to 15 residues. Germline V gives CDR1 MNHNY, CDR2 SVGAGI (reference sequence). The junction had 3 bases not matched to a gene; V was cut back by 2 bases and J by 2 bases. The CDR3 loop is CASSYGGQDTDTQYF. CDR3 bases: TGTGCCAGCAGTTACGGGGGACAGGACACAGATACGCAGTATTTT.

V is TRBV10-3 and J is TRBJ2-7; a weak D match, TRBD1 (6 bases). Trimming took off 10 bases at V and 4 bases at J, with 14 bases between the two ends. CDR3 size: 12 residues. Germline lookup yields CDR1 ENHRY and CDR2 SYGVKD. Here the CDR3 DNA reads TGTGCCACCCGTCAACAGGGATACGAGCAGTACTTC. Translating it yields CATRQQGYEQYF.

This sequence joins TRBV6-5 and TRBJ2-2; 12 nucleotides match TRBD2. This CDR3 is built from 15 residues. V dropped 4 bases and J dropped 4; count of bases not matched to a gene: 1. Germline CDR1 MNHEY, CDR2 SVGAGI. The CDR3 DNA is TGTGCCAGCAGTTCGACTAGCGGGGGCACCGGGGAGCTGTTTTTT. Translation: CASSSTSGGTGELFF.

The rearrangement links TRBV11-3 to TRBJ1-6; no clear D gene. The CDR3 loop spans 13 amino acids. CDR1 and CDR2 from the germline V gene are SGHNT and YENEEA. The germline V and J ends were trimmed by 0 bases and 8 bases, with 5 bases remaining between them. DNA for the CDR3: TGTGCCAGCAGCTTAGATGAGGATTCACCCCTCCACTTT. This gives the protein CASSLDEDSPLHF.

This chain connects TRBV19 to TRBJ1-5; D perhaps matches TRBD1 (6 bases). The germline gives CDR1 LNHDA, CDR2 SQIVND (reference sequence). V was pared by 4 bases and J by 2 bases, with 12 bases between. CDR3 length: 15 residues. The CDR3 sequence: CASSTWPGGNQPQHF. CDR3 bases: TGTGCCAGTAGTACTTGGCCAGGGGGCAATCAGCCCCAGCATTTT. The full variable domain, with the rest looked up from reference TRBV19 and TRBJ1-5, is DGGITQSPKYLFRKEGQNVTLSCEQNLNHDAMYWYRQDPGQGLRLIYYSQIVNDFQKGDIAEGYSVSREKKESFPLTVTSAQKNPTAFYLCASSTWPGGNQPQHFGDGTRLSIL.

The chain is built from TRBV7-9 and TRBJ1-4; D not resolved. Trimming cost V 4 bases and J 5 bases, with 11 bases left between them. This CDR3 has 14 residues. The germline V gene encodes CDR1 SEHNR and CDR2 FQNEAQ (reference sequence). The DNA for the CDR3 is TGTGCCAGCAGCTCACCAGGAAAGAATGAAAAACTGTTTTTT. This translates into CASSSPGKNEKLFF.

CDR3 sequence (DNA): TGTGCCAGCAGCCGGGACAGGGTAAACGAGCAGTACTTC. Amino acids: CASSRDRVNEQYF. The chain is built from TRBV4-2 and TRBJ2-7; TRBD1 matches at 9 bases. The CDR3 has 13 residues. Germline V CDR1 and CDR2: LGHNA, YNFKEQ. The V and J ends lost 4 bases and 5 bases, in that order; junction bases with no gene match: 3.

For the CDR3, the DNA is TGTGCCAGCAGTATTGGGGGGGGAACAGATACGCAGTATTTT. Amino acid sequence: CASSIGGGTDTQYF. The chain employs TRBV11-3 and TRBJ2-3; 7 bases line up with TRBD2. The CDR3 totals 14 residues. J was trimmed by 3 bases and V by 6 bases; bases with no gene match: 6. Germline V gene sequence: CDR1 SGHNT, CDR2 YENEEA.

The CDR3 DNA follows: TGTGCCAGCAGCCCAGACAGCTACGAGCAGTACTTC. It yields the protein CASSPDSYEQYF. This sequence joins TRBV9 and TRBJ2-7, with a possible D match to TRBD1 (5 bases). Trimming took off 4 bases at V and 3 bases at J, with 8 bases between the two ends. This CDR3 has 12 residues. CDR1 SGDLS and CDR2 YYNGEE come from the germline V gene.

This chain links TRBV4-1 with TRBJ2-2; D is unclear. Germline V gene sequence: CDR1 MGHRA, CDR2 YSYEKL. V was pared by 8 bases and J by 4 bases, with 11 bases between. The length of the CDR3 is 13 residues. CDR3 loop: CASEIISTGELFF. The CDR3, as DNA: TGCGCCAGCGAAATTATTAGCACCGGGGAGCTGTTTTTT.

Written as DNA, the CDR3 is TGTGCCAGCAGCGGGAGATCCGGGACAGGGTCTGACGAGCAGTACTTC. Translating gives CASSGRSGTGSDEQYF. This chain links TRBV9 with TRBJ2-7; the match to TRBD1 covers 9 bases. There are 16 residues in the CDR3. V lost 3 bases, J lost 5 bases, and 12 bases stayed unmatched. CDR1 is SGDLS and CDR2 is YYNGEE in the germline V gene.